This T cell receptor beta chain was sequenced in a study of T cells in Graves' hyperthyroidism and ophthalmopathy. General study points: Most clonotypes expanded in the thyroid (above 0.001) were also present in blood.

In this sample, this clonotype turned up many times. The antigen is undetermined. CDR1 and CDR2 from the germline V gene are DFQATT and SNEGSKA (reference sequence). V lost 5 bases and J lost 4, with 30 bases in between. This CDR3 contains 19 residues. Amplified regions were TCR beta CDR3 sequences from RNA transcripts. In the first-round RT-PCR of the TCR CDR3, the HTBI primer set was used. TCRdb itself ran the multiplex PCR reads through MiXCR, one entry per CDR3 protein. The data contain hundreds of thousands of distinct CDR3 sequences, over 12% of them singletons. The sequenced sample consisted of blood. The TCR was taken from a young man with Graves' ophthalmopathy. The genes are TRBV20-1 and TRBJ2-1; D might be TRBD1 (5 bases). The CDR3 DNA follows: TGCAGTGCTGTGTTTACTGGGCTAGGGGCGCCTACTGTTTACAATGAGCAGTTCTTC. It is translated as CSAVFTGLGAPTVYNEQFF.